This T cell receptor (beta chain) was observed in a study of cytomegalovirus exposure and HLA in healthy donors. General study points: A later analysis reportedly identified an Asian-associated ancestry cluster as carrying fewer N-insertions than the approximately 670-donor mean. As a later analysis showed, a missense DCLRE1C variant was linked to trimming of TCR beta V- and J-genes. Many donors carried some public TCRs, although rarity characterized most TCR sequences.

V was clipped by 4 bases and J by 5 bases; unmatched bases: 2. The CDR3 has 15 residues. CDR1 is MGHRA, CDR2 YSYEKL, per germline. A remark on this clone: Its target is not known.

The PCR had 60 Vbeta and 13 Jbeta primers. Sequencing used immunoSEQ multiplex PCR; TCRdb keeps in-frame clones, though not all of them. The sample has more than 100,000 clones, more than 60% seen once; the top ten hold about 9.1%. Material: PBMCs. The sequence came from a man between 35 and 55 years old in good health and CMV-seropositive. The chain carries TRBV4-1 and TRBJ2-1; TRBD2 aligns across 13 bases. This chain's CDR3 is CASSPGLAGNNEQFF. The CDR3 DNA reads as TGCGCCAGCAGCCCGGGACTAGCGGGGAACAATGAGCAGTTCTTC.